The clone carrying this T cell receptor beta chain occurred a few times. Regions amplified from RNA transcripts were the TCR beta CDR3 regions. Using the HTBI primer set, a first-round RT-PCR was run on the TCR CDR3. TCRdb used MiXCR to reprocess the multiplex PCR reads, holding one entry per CDR3 protein. The data contain about 320,000 distinct CDR3 sequences, around 16% of them seen just once; the ten biggest clones take up approximately 35%. This sample was included in a study of T cells in Graves' hyperthyroidism and ophthalmopathy. The trim removed 8 bases at V and 0 bases at J, leaving 5 bases unmatched. Germline V CDR1 and CDR2: SQVTM, ANQGSEA. CDR3 size: 13 residues.

Sequences were obtained from blood. The J gene is TRBJ2-7, the V gene TRBV29-1; 9 bases line up with TRBD2. The receptor comes from a man in his thirties or forties with Graves' hyperthyroidism. CDR3 sequence reads: CSIRLADSYEQYF. The CDR3 DNA reads as TGCAGCATTAGACTAGCGGACTCCTACGAGCAGTACTTC.